The 2 T cell receptor beta chains presented below share a single source sample, sequenced in a study of T cells in Graves' hyperthyroidism and ophthalmopathy. Amplification targeted TCR beta CDR3 regions from RNA transcripts. Initially, a first-round RT-PCR of the TCR CDR3 employed the HTBI primer set. Each CDR3 protein is one row after TCRdb ran MiXCR on the multiplex PCR reads. The sample has under 250,000 distinct CDR3 sequences, about 25% seen once. Source material: blood. These receptors all come from a woman aged 40 to 50 with Graves' ophthalmopathy.

The sample holds many counts of this clonotype. J is TRBJ2-3 and V is TRBV29-1; tentatively, D is TRBD2 (7 bases). V gave up 4 bases and J gave up 3 bases, with 14 bases separating them. Germline V gene data show CDR1 as SQVTM and CDR2 as ANQGSEA. CDR3 size: 14 residues. The DNA of the CDR3 is TGCAGCGTTGGGGAGGGGGGAAGTACAGATACGCAGTATTTT. The encoded protein is CSVGEGGSTDTQYF.

The gene calls are TRBV10-3 and TRBJ1-1, with D hard to call. Germline CDR1 is ENHRY and CDR2 is SYGVKD. The CDR3 runs to 14 residues. The V end lost 6 bases, the J end lost 1 base, and 12 bases lay between the germline ends. The CDR3 loop reads CAIRSLGKNTEAFF. For the CDR3, the DNA is TGTGCCATCAGATCCTTAGGCAAGAACACTGAAGCTTTCTTT.